Listed below are T cell receptor beta chains from one sample, sequenced in a study of blood T cell repertoires in COVID-19. Data came from immunoSEQ multiplex PCR; TCRdb stores just in-frame clones and leaves some out. Of 150,000 to 200,000 clones listed, 88% were seen once; the top ten hold about 8.4%. The sequenced sample consisted of PBMCs or T cells enriched from blood (not recorded which). These receptors were taken from a woman aged 18-29 years who had recovered from COVID-19. CDR3s include the opening cysteine and the closing phenylalanine or tryptophan. A D gene is named only where the DNA matches it firmly. Clone size is shown for a subset of rows, as once, few, many or a class of expanded clone.

v_gene: TRBV2; abundance: NA; d_gene: TRBD2; j_gene: TRBJ2-3; CDR3aa: CASRGTSGGEPDTQYF; CDR3nt: TGTGCCAGCAGAGGTACTAGCGGGGGGGAGCCAGATACGCAGTATTTT
v_gene: TRBV11-3; abundance: NA; d_gene: TRBD1; j_gene: TRBJ2-3; CDR3aa: CASSYRGPNTFTDTQYF; CDR3nt: TGTGCCAGCAGTTACAGGGGGCCGAATACATTCACAGATACGCAGTATTTT
v_gene: TRBV28; abundance: once; d_gene: TRBD2; j_gene: TRBJ2-3; CDR3aa: CASTSLAGGGFTDTQYF; CDR3nt: TGTGCCAGCACCTCATTGGCGGGAGGTGGGTTTACAGATACGCAGTATTTT
v_gene: TRBV5-1; abundance: NA; d_gene: NA; j_gene: TRBJ2-7; CDR3aa: CASSLGLGVRYEQYF; CDR3nt: TGCGCCAGCAGCTTGGGCTTAGGGGTAAGATACGAGCAGTACTTC
v_gene: TRBV28; abundance: few; d_gene: NA; j_gene: TRBJ1-4; CDR3aa: CASKGGANEKLFF; CDR3nt: TGTGCCAGCAAGGGGGGGGCTAATGAAAAACTGTTTTTT
v_gene: TRBV3-1/TRBV3-2; abundance: NA; d_gene: TRBD2; j_gene: TRBJ2-5; CDR3aa: CASSQDSGGETQYF; CDR3nt: TGTGCCAGCAGCCAAGATAGCGGGGGGGAGACCCAGTACTTC
v_gene: TRBV15; abundance: NA; d_gene: TRBD1; j_gene: TRBJ1-5; CDR3aa: CATSTWDRGPSSPQHF; CDR3nt: TGTGCCACCAGCACCTGGGACAGGGGCCCGAGCTCGCCCCAGCATTTT
v_gene: TRBV7-2; abundance: NA; d_gene: TRBD2; j_gene: TRBJ2-7; CDR3aa: CASIQLAGAGYEQYF; CDR3nt: TGTGCCAGCATCCAATTAGCGGGAGCGGGATACGAGCAGTACTTC
v_gene: TRBV6-2/TRBV6-3; abundance: NA; d_gene: TRBD2; j_gene: TRBJ2-7; CDR3aa: CASSWRTSGSLSYYEQYF; CDR3nt: TGTGCCAGCAGTTGGAGGACTAGCGGGAGTTTGTCCTACTACGAGCAGTACTTC
v_gene: TRBV27; abundance: NA; d_gene: TRBD1; j_gene: TRBJ1-4; CDR3aa: CASSSTGATNEKLFF; CDR3nt: TGTGCCAGCAGTTCAACAGGGGCAACTAATGAAAAACTGTTTTTT
v_gene: TRBV5-8; abundance: NA; d_gene: NA; j_gene: TRBJ2-5; CDR3aa: CASERFWTQYF; CDR3nt: TGTGCCAGCGAGCGGTTTTGGACCCAGTACTTC
v_gene: TRBV19; abundance: few; d_gene: NA; j_gene: TRBJ1-2; CDR3aa: CASSIPRAVHGYTF; CDR3nt: TGTGCCAGTAGTATACCCAGGGCCGTCCATGGCTACACCTTC
v_gene: TRBV28; abundance: NA; d_gene: NA; j_gene: TRBJ2-7; CDR3aa: CASSLYFSAPYEQYF; CDR3nt: TGTGCCAGCAGTTTATATTTTAGCGCCCCCTACGAGCAGTACTTC
v_gene: TRBV14; abundance: NA; d_gene: NA; j_gene: TRBJ1-1; CDR3aa: CASSPQGWAATEAFF; CDR3nt: TGTGCCAGCAGTCCTCAGGGATGGGCGGCGACTGAAGCTTTCTTT
v_gene: TRBV5-5; abundance: NA; d_gene: NA; j_gene: TRBJ2-7; CDR3aa: CASSYQTGGATYEQYF; CDR3nt: TGTGCCAGCAGCTACCAAACAGGGGGGGCGACCTACGAGCAGTACTTC
v_gene: TRBV29-1; abundance: NA; d_gene: TRBD1; j_gene: TRBJ2-1; CDR3aa: CSDGQGASYNEQFF; CDR3nt: TGCAGCGATGGACAGGGGGCATCCTACAATGAGCAGTTCTTC
v_gene: TRBV11-3; abundance: NA; d_gene: TRBD1; j_gene: TRBJ1-1; CDR3aa: CASSPGQGRTEAFF; CDR3nt: TGTGCCAGCAGCCCGGGACAGGGTCGCACTGAAGCTTTCTTT
v_gene: TRBV5-1; abundance: NA; d_gene: NA; j_gene: TRBJ1-1; CDR3aa: CASSLEGDLDTEAFF; CDR3nt: TGCGCCAGCAGCTTGGAGGGGGATCTAGACACTGAAGCTTTCTTT
v_gene: TRBV11-2; abundance: NA; d_gene: NA; j_gene: TRBJ2-7; CDR3aa: CASSLDPIVEYF; CDR3nt: TGTGCCAGCAGCTTAGATCCCATAGTGGAGTACTTC
v_gene: TRBV5-8; abundance: NA; d_gene: TRBD1; j_gene: TRBJ1-3; CDR3aa: CASSPGTAVPISGNTIYF; CDR3nt: TGTGCCAGCAGCCCGGGGACAGCCGTCCCAATCTCTGGAAACACCATATATTTT
v_gene: TRBV9; abundance: NA; d_gene: NA; j_gene: TRBJ2-2; CDR3aa: CASSGASANTGELFF; CDR3nt: TGTGCCAGCAGCGGGGCTTCTGCGAACACCGGGGAGCTGTTTTTT
v_gene: TRBV4-1; abundance: NA; d_gene: TRBD2; j_gene: TRBJ2-1; CDR3aa: CASSQALSGGANEQFF; CDR3nt: TGCGCCAGCAGCCAAGCGTTAAGCGGGGGGGCAAATGAGCAGTTCTTC
v_gene: TRBV19; abundance: NA; d_gene: NA; j_gene: TRBJ1-5; CDR3aa: CASSIGQGSNQPQHF; CDR3nt: TGTGCCAGTAGTATCGGGCAGGGGAGCAATCAGCCCCAGCATTTT
v_gene: TRBV4-1; abundance: few; d_gene: NA; j_gene: TRBJ2-3; CDR3aa: CASSQDAGRDTQYF; CDR3nt: TGCGCCAGCAGCCAAGATGCGGGTCGTGATACGCAGTATTTT
v_gene: TRBV30; abundance: NA; d_gene: NA; j_gene: TRBJ2-7; CDR3aa: CALERESVYEQYF; CDR3nt: TGTGCTCTGGAGAGGGAATCGGTCTACGAGCAGTACTTC
v_gene: TRBV7-3; abundance: NA; d_gene: TRBD2; j_gene: TRBJ2-1; CDR3aa: CASSLTGTSGRSYNEQFF; CDR3nt: TGTGCCAGCAGCTTAACTGGGACTAGCGGGAGGTCCTACAATGAGCAGTTCTTC
v_gene: TRBV19; abundance: NA; d_gene: NA; j_gene: TRBJ1-5; CDR3aa: CASSIGSRGSNQPQHF; CDR3nt: TGTGCCAGTAGTATAGGAAGCAGGGGTAGCAATCAGCCCCAGCATTTT
v_gene: TRBV18; abundance: NA; d_gene: TRBD2; j_gene: TRBJ2-7; CDR3aa: CASSPTTSGRYEQYF; CDR3nt: TGTGCCAGCTCTCCAACGACTAGCGGCCGGTACGAGCAGTACTTC
v_gene: TRBV6-6; abundance: NA; d_gene: TRBD2; j_gene: TRBJ2-1; CDR3aa: CASSRQIAGYYNEQFF; CDR3nt: TGTGCCAGCAGTCGACAGATAGCGGGGTATTACAATGAGCAGTTCTTC
v_gene: TRBV7-2; abundance: NA; d_gene: TRBD1; j_gene: TRBJ1-1; CDR3aa: CASSSRDRMSNTEAFF; CDR3nt: TGTGCCAGCAGCTCTCGGGACAGAATGTCGAACACTGAAGCTTTCTTT
v_gene: TRBV27; abundance: once; d_gene: TRBD1; j_gene: TRBJ2-5; CDR3aa: CASSLVFQGATETQYF; CDR3nt: TGTGCCAGCAGTTTAGTCTTCCAGGGGGCGACAGAGACCCAGTACTTC
v_gene: TRBV19; abundance: few; d_gene: TRBD1; j_gene: TRBJ2-5; CDR3aa: CASSPGQGQETQYF; CDR3nt: TGTGCCAGTAGTCCGGGACAGGGCCAAGAGACCCAGTACTTC
v_gene: TRBV6-5; abundance: NA; d_gene: TRBD1; j_gene: TRBJ1-6; CDR3aa: CATRWGQRNSPLHF; CDR3nt: TGTGCCACGAGGTGGGGACAGAGAAATTCACCCCTCCACTTT
v_gene: TRBV5-4; abundance: few; d_gene: TRBD1; j_gene: TRBJ2-7; CDR3aa: CASSLTPGQGKYEQYF; CDR3nt: TGTGCCAGCAGCTTGACGCCGGGACAGGGAAAGTACGAGCAGTACTTC
v_gene: TRBV6-5; abundance: NA; d_gene: NA; j_gene: TRBJ1-1; CDR3aa: CASSSPREAFF; CDR3nt: TGTGCCAGCAGTAGCCCTCGAGAAGCTTTCTTT
v_gene: TRBV27; abundance: NA; d_gene: NA; j_gene: TRBJ1-1; CDR3aa: CASTLRGGGNTEAFF; CDR3nt: TGTGCCAGCACCTTAAGGGGGGGAGGAAACACTGAAGCTTTCTTT
v_gene: TRBV19; abundance: NA; d_gene: NA; j_gene: TRBJ2-1; CDR3aa: CASSMRARSSYNEQFF; CDR3nt: TGTGCCAGTAGTATGAGGGCCCGAAGCTCCTACAATGAGCAGTTCTTC
v_gene: TRBV19; abundance: NA; d_gene: TRBD1; j_gene: TRBJ1-1; CDR3aa: CASSVPGTGGEAFF; CDR3nt: TGTGCCAGTAGTGTCCCAGGGACAGGGGGCGAAGCTTTCTTT
v_gene: TRBV10-3; abundance: NA; d_gene: TRBD2; j_gene: TRBJ2-1; CDR3aa: CAISDGLGNEQFF; CDR3nt: TGTGCCATCAGTGACGGACTAGGCAATGAGCAGTTCTTC
v_gene: TRBV18; abundance: NA; d_gene: NA; j_gene: TRBJ1-2; CDR3aa: CASSPRTRWGRSYGYTF; CDR3nt: TGTGCCAGCTCACCACGGACTCGATGGGGGAGGTCATATGGCTACACCTTC
v_gene: TRBV7-5; abundance: NA; d_gene: NA; j_gene: TRBJ1-2; CDR3aa: CARSLVPGQGAGNYGYTF; CDR3nt: TGTGCCAGAAGCTTAGTCCCGGGACAGGGGGCGGGTAACTATGGCTACACCTTC
v_gene: TRBV6-5; abundance: NA; d_gene: NA; j_gene: TRBJ2-2; CDR3aa: CASSYSGDTGELFF; CDR3nt: TGTGCCAGCAGTTACTCCGGGGACACCGGGGAGCTGTTTTTT
v_gene: TRBV9; abundance: NA; d_gene: NA; j_gene: TRBJ1-1; CDR3aa: CASSVVLGGSNTEAFF; CDR3nt: TGTGCCAGCAGCGTAGTTTTGGGAGGATCAAACACTGAAGCTTTCTTT
v_gene: TRBV28; abundance: NA; d_gene: NA; j_gene: TRBJ1-5; CDR3aa: CASSFRDSNQPQHF; CDR3nt: TGTGCCAGCAGTTTCAGGGATAGCAATCAGCCCCAGCATTTT
v_gene: TRBV6-2/TRBV6-3; abundance: NA; d_gene: TRBD1; j_gene: TRBJ1-5; CDR3aa: CASSYGTGYQPQHF; CDR3nt: TGTGCCAGCAGTTACGGGACAGGCTATCAGCCCCAGCATTTT
v_gene: TRBV5-1; abundance: NA; d_gene: TRBD2; j_gene: TRBJ2-2; CDR3aa: CASSAGLAGGGTGELFF; CDR3nt: TGCGCCAGCAGCGCGGGACTAGCGGGAGGGGGCACCGGGGAGCTGTTTTTT
v_gene: TRBV15; abundance: NA; d_gene: NA; j_gene: TRBJ2-1; CDR3aa: CATSRGLAEQFF; CDR3nt: TGTGCCACCAGCAGAGGACTTGCTGAGCAGTTCTTC
v_gene: TRBV19; abundance: NA; d_gene: TRBD1; j_gene: TRBJ1-1; CDR3aa: CASTLTGGNTEAFF; CDR3nt: TGTGCCAGTACGCTGACAGGGGGGAACACTGAAGCTTTCTTT
v_gene: TRBV2; abundance: NA; d_gene: NA; j_gene: TRBJ2-1; CDR3aa: CASSRRGRTAQNAYNEQFF; CDR3nt: TGTGCCAGCAGTCGGAGGGGTCGGACGGCCCAAAACGCTTACAATGAGCAGTTCTTC
v_gene: TRBV5-1; abundance: NA; d_gene: NA; j_gene: TRBJ1-6; CDR3aa: CASSLGQNNSPLHF; CDR3nt: TGCGCCAGCAGCTTGGGACAGAATAATTCACCCCTCCACTTT
v_gene: TRBV30; abundance: NA; d_gene: NA; j_gene: TRBJ2-3; CDR3aa: CAWSDGVDPDTQYF; CDR3nt: TGTGCCTGGAGTGACGGGGTAGATCCAGATACGCAGTATTTT
v_gene: TRBV5-5; abundance: NA; d_gene: TRBD2; j_gene: TRBJ2-1; CDR3aa: CASSLGGRVHNEQFF; CDR3nt: TGTGCCAGCAGCTTGGGCGGGAGGGTTCACAATGAGCAGTTCTTC